This TCR beta chain was found in a study of control samples from healthy donors and cancer patients. Some clones are missing from TCRdb's copy, which holds only in-frame ones; the method was immunoSEQ multiplex PCR. Of about 100,000 clones listed, more than 85% were seen once; the top ten hold over 15%. CDR3 length: 13 residues. Germline V gene lookup returns CDR1 SGHVS and CDR2 FQNEAQ. V lost 1 base to trimming and J lost 4 bases, with 7 bases between them. This clone was counted only a few times. The sequenced material came from blood. J is TRBJ1-1 and V is TRBV7-8, with D unresolved. This sequence originates from a woman aged 50 to 60 in good health. CDR3 DNA sequence: TGTGCCAGCAGCTTAGACGCAAGCACTGAAGCTTTCTTT. As protein: CASSLDASTEAFF.